This TCR beta chain was found in a study of blood T cell repertoires in COVID-19. Study summary: Sample material is recorded as cDNA or gDNA derived from T cells, B-cell-depleted T cells, or PBMCs.

In the original workflow: From reference gene primer amplification, estimates of nucleated cell counts were derived. Here immunoSEQ multiplex PCR was the method, and the copy in TCRdb shows in-frame clones only, minus some. That table gives V, J and clone size, and the DNA gave D and trimming. The sample comprises roughly 120,000 clones, over 85% of which are singletons, and around 3.7% rests with the top ten. The V gene's germline CDR1 is SEHNR and CDR2 FQNEAQ (reference sequence). This CDR3 comprises 15 residues. V was pared by 4 bases and J by 0 bases, with 12 bases between. The chain is built from TRBV7-9 and TRBJ1-1; TRBD1 is a possible D gene (6 bases). The sequenced sample consisted of peripheral blood. This clonotype was obtained from a man aged 50 to 60 with active COVID-19. CDR3 sequence: CASSSRTAMNTEAFF. CDR3 sequence (DNA): TGTGCCAGCAGCTCCAGGACAGCCATGAACACTGAAGCTTTCTTT.